In this sample, the clone carrying this TCR beta chain turned up once. Its antigen remains unknown. This sample was taken from a study of cytomegalovirus exposure and HLA in healthy donors. Study-wide findings and caveats: Certain sequence variants were highly shared and formed a cluster, and this cluster was likely a sequencing artifact.

60 Vbeta and 13 Jbeta primers were used in PCR. Sequenced by immunoSEQ multiplex PCR; TCRdb stores in-frame clones only, minus some. The table has 200,000 to 250,000 clones, 77% seen once. Donors likely had unrecorded immune exposures despite being nominally healthy when sampled. With V trimmed by 3 bases and J by 7 bases, 6 bases remained unmatched. Germline CDR1 and CDR2: SGHAT and FQNNGV. The CDR3 spans 14 residues. V and J are TRBV11-2 and TRBJ1-2, with 9 nucleotides matching TRBD1. The sample taken for sequencing was PBMCs. This TCR came from an older woman in good health and CMV-seropositive. Here the CDR3 DNA reads TGTGCCAGCAGCTTTACGACAGGGGGGGGTGGCTACACCTTC. This gives the protein CASSFTTGGGGYTF.